Listed here are 21 T cell receptor beta chains from one sample, sequenced in a study of somatic mutations in cytotoxic T cells in rheumatoid arthritis. Sequenced by immunoSEQ multiplex PCR; TCRdb stores in-frame clones only, minus some. Found here are about 16,000 clones, approximately 77% of them singletons; the top ten hold 12%. The sample taken for sequencing was CD8+ T cells sorted from blood. These receptors originate from an adult with rheumatoid arthritis.

The V and J genes are TRBV6-1 and TRBJ1-3; D unresolved. This CDR3 has 15 residues. Germline V gene sequence: CDR1 MNHNS, CDR2 SASEGT. V was clipped by 2 bases and J by 0 bases, with 8 bases between them. DNA for the CDR3: TGTGCCAGCAGTGAACTACAGATCTCTGGAAACACCATATATTTT. It translates to CASSELQISGNTIYF.

The chain couples TRBV18 to TRBJ2-1; a weak D match, TRBD1 (6 bases). V was cut by 2 bases and J by 9 bases, with 17 bases left in between. Germline CDR1 reads KGHSH; CDR2 reads LQKENI. The CDR3 consists of 15 residues. CDR3 loop: CASSPRGTPVGEQFF. The CDR3 DNA reads TGTGCCAGCTCACCAAGGGGGACCCCGGTGGGTGAGCAGTTCTTC.

The genes are TRBV7-2 and TRBJ2-4, with D maybe TRBD2 (6 bases). The CDR3 has 12 amino acids. Trimming removed 1 base from V and 8 bases from J, with 6 bases in between. Looked up from germline, CDR1 is SGHTA and CDR2 is FQGNSA. The DNA for the CDR3 is TGTGCCAGCAGCTTAGAGCGGGACATTCAGTACTTC. It encodes CASSLERDIQYF.

This sequence joins TRBV27 and TRBJ1-2; 9 bases line up with TRBD1. The CDR3 is 16 amino acids. J gave up 5 bases and V 4 bases, and 11 bases lay outside the gene matches. Germline CDR1 and CDR2: MNHEY and SMNVEV (reference sequence). The CDR3 region is CASSSQGTGRQYGYTF. CDR3 sequence (DNA): TGTGCCAGCAGTTCCCAGGGGACAGGGAGACAATATGGCTACACCTTC.

The gene calls are TRBV27 and TRBJ2-7; D ambiguous. The CDR3 loop spans 14 amino acids. The germline V and J ends were trimmed by 0 bases and 1 base, with 7 bases remaining between them. Germline V gene lookup returns CDR1 MNHEY and CDR2 SMNVEV (reference sequence). The CDR3 here is CASSLSPGSYEQYV. The CDR3 DNA is TGTGCCAGCAGTTTATCCCCGGGTTCCTACGAGCAGTACGTC.

This clone was observed a few times. V gene TRBV7-9 combines with J gene TRBJ2-7, with unresolved D. Trimming cost V 4 bases and J 2 bases, with 12 bases left between them. This CDR3 region has 14 residues. Germline lookup yields CDR1 SEHNR and CDR2 FQNEAQ (reference sequence). DNA of the CDR3: TGTGCCAGCAGCTCGGCCTCGTGGACCTACGAGCAGTACTTC. This gives the protein CASSSASWTYEQYF. The whole variable domain, filled in from reference TRBV7-9 and TRBJ2-7, reads DTGVSQNPRHKITKRGQNVTFRCDPISEHNRLYWYRQTLGQGPEFLTYFQNEAQLEKSRLLSDRFSAERPKGSFSTLEIQRTEQGDSAMYLCASSSASWTYEQYFGPGTRLTVT.

The chain recombines TRBV2 with TRBJ2-1; 7 bases fit TRBD2. Germline values: CDR1 SNHLY, CDR2 FYNNEI. The junction had 7 bases not matched to a gene; V was cut back by 4 bases and J by 1 base. The CDR3 has 16 residues. CDR3 nucleotide sequence: TGTGCCAGCAGTGCAGGGAGGGGCTGGTCCTACAATGAGCAGTTCTTC. This encodes CASSAGRGWSYNEQFF.

This clone was counted between two and nine times. The CDR3 sequence: CASSLVPITEAFF. Written as DNA, the CDR3 is TGTGCCAGCAGCTTGGTCCCTATTACCGAAGCTTTCTTT. V gene TRBV5-8 combines with J gene TRBJ1-1; D gene ambiguous. Trimming took off 0 bases at V and 8 bases at J, with 11 bases between the two ends. The CDR3 consists of 13 residues. Germline lookup yields CDR1 SGHTS and CDR2 YDEGEE.

V is TRBV15 and J is TRBJ2-3; 12 bases align to TRBD2. The germline CDR1 and CDR2 sequences are LNHNV and YYDKDF (reference sequence). After removal of 3 bases from V and 4 bases from J, the junction contained 11 bases not matched to a gene. This CDR3 contains 18 residues. In DNA, the CDR3 is TGTGCCACCAGCAGTCCTAGCGGGGGGGGAGGTGGGCCAGATACGCAGTATTTT. Translated: CATSSPSGGGGGPDTQYF.

This clone rates as medium-sized (0.01 to 0.1%). J is TRBJ1-6 and V is TRBV6-4; D ambiguous. The CDR3 covers 13 residues. The germline gives CDR1 MRHNA, CDR2 SNTAGT. V was pared by 2 bases and J by 5 bases, with 4 bases between. CDR3 region: CASSDRDNSPLHF. CDR3 in DNA: TGTGCCAGCAGTGACAGGGATAATTCACCCCTCCACTTT.

This chain uses TRBV5-4 with TRBJ2-7, with D possibly TRBD2 on 6 matching bases. CDR1 and CDR2 from the germline V gene are SGHNT and YYREEE (reference sequence). V was pared by 3 bases and J by 4 bases, with 11 bases between. CDR3 length: 13 amino acids. CDR3 nucleotides: TGTGCCAGCAGCTCCGGGGGAGCTTACGAGCAGTACGTC. Translating gives CASSSGGAYEQYV.

DNA for the CDR3: TGTGCCAGCAGAACTGGGTATGGCTACACCTTC. Its translation is CASRTGYGYTF. The V gene is TRBV27, the J gene TRBJ1-2, with D unresolved. CDR3 length equals 11 residues. CDR1 is MNHEY, CDR2 SMNVEV, per germline (reference sequence). V gave up 6 bases and J gave up 5 bases, with 7 bases separating them.

The chain is built from TRBV6-5 and TRBJ1-3; D is unclear. CDR1 and CDR2 from the germline V gene are MNHEY and SVGAGI. The CDR3 is made up of 13 amino acids. Deletions cut 0 bases from V and 3 bases from J, with 3 bases between. The CDR3 sequence is CASSYSSGNTIYF. DNA for the CDR3: TGTGCCAGCAGTTACTCGAGTGGAAACACCATATATTTT.

V usage is TRBV28 and J usage is TRBJ2-1, with 13 nucleotides matching TRBD2. In germline, CDR1 is MDHEN, CDR2 SYDVKM. The V segment lost 3 bases and the J segment 9 bases; nucleotides outside the gene matches: 2. The CDR3 runs 14 residues. The CDR3 here is CASSLGLAGSEQFF. In DNA form, the CDR3 reads TGTGCCAGCAGTTTGGGACTAGCGGGGAGTGAGCAGTTCTTC.

The rearrangement links TRBV13 to TRBJ2-7, with a tentative D call TRBD1 (5 bases). V dropped 5 bases and J dropped 1 base, with 9 bases sitting between them. In germline, CDR1 is PRHDT, CDR2 FYEKMQ (reference sequence). CDR3 length: 13 amino acids. CDR3 in DNA: TGTGCCAGCAGCCCCTGGACATCCTACGAGCAGTACGTC. Translating gives CASSPWTSYEQYV.

This clone has a single count. The chain employs TRBV4-2 and TRBJ1-1; no firm D call. With 3 bases removed from V and 1 base from J, the gap between germline ends came to 6 bases. The CDR3 runs to 13 residues. Per germline, CDR1 LGHNA and CDR2 YNFKEQ. CDR3 in amino acids: CASSQGGNTEAFF. CDR3 nucleotide sequence: TGTGCCAGCAGCCAGGGAGGGAACACTGAAGCTTTCTTT.

The V and J genes are TRBV15 and TRBJ1-1, with no clear D. Germline V gene sequence: CDR1 LNHNV, CDR2 YYDKDF (reference sequence). The CDR3 has 11 residues. Trimming removed 0 bases at V and 10 bases at J, with 6 bases between. CDR3 sequence reads: CATSRDMVAFF. CDR3 sequence (DNA): TGTGCCACCAGCAGAGATATGGTAGCTTTCTTT. The full variable domain, in which reference TRBV15 and TRBJ1-1 provide the parts outside the CDR3, is DAMVIQNPRYQVTQFGKPVTLSCSQTLNHNVMYWYQQKSSQAPKLLFHYYDKDFNNEADTPDNFQSRRPNTSFCFLDIRSPGLGDTAMYLCATSRDMVAFFGQGTRLTVV.

The chain uses TRBV4-2 and TRBJ1-5, with TRBD1 as a possible D gene (6 bases). The CDR3 totals 16 residues. Germline V gene sequence: CDR1 LGHNA, CDR2 YNFKEQ. With 0 bases removed from V and 6 bases from J, the gap between germline ends came to 15 bases. The CDR3 nucleotides are TGTGCCAGCAGCCAAGAATGGACAGAAGGCAGTCAGCCCCAGCATTTT. This codes for CASSQEWTEGSQPQHF.

The J gene is TRBJ2-1, the V gene TRBV6-4; 11 nucleotides match TRBD2. This CDR3 spans 17 amino acids. V lost 3 bases, J lost 1 base, and 5 bases stayed unmatched. Germline values: CDR1 MRHNA, CDR2 SNTAGT. CDR3 nucleotides: TGTGCCAGCAGTGAACGACTAGCGGGGAGATCCTACAATGAGCAGTTCTTC. Translation: CASSERLAGRSYNEQFF.

In its sample, this clone was seen once. V usage is TRBV6-1 and J usage is TRBJ1-1; 11 bases are shared with TRBD1. There are 19 residues in the CDR3. V trimming: 0 bases; J trimming: 0 bases; junction bases outside the gene matches: 9. Germline assignment: CDR1 MNHNS and CDR2 SASEGT. The CDR3 region is CASSEAPGQGAPVNTEAFF. The DNA for the CDR3 is TGTGCCAGCAGTGAAGCGCCTGGACAGGGGGCGCCGGTGAACACTGAAGCTTTCTTT.

The chain combines TRBV6-1 with TRBJ1-5; tentatively, D is TRBD1 (5 bases). V shed 8 bases and J shed 0 bases, with 14 bases lying between them. CDR3 length equals 15 residues. Germline V CDR1 and CDR2: MNHNS, SASEGT. CDR3 sequence (DNA): TGTGCCAGCTCGCAGGGACCCTATAGCAATCAGCCCCAGCATTTT. Translated, it gives CASSQGPYSNQPQHF.